Each of the 29 T cell receptor beta chains below was sequenced from the same sample in a study of cytomegalovirus exposure and HLA in healthy donors. TCRdb's copy holds only in-frame clones and misses some; the assay was immunoSEQ multiplex PCR. The sample carries 97,000 or so clones, roughly 90% recorded once. Specimen: PBMCs. The receptors were gathered from a young man in good health and CMV-seropositive.

In nucleotides, the CDR3 is TGTGCCAGCAGCGTTAGCGGGAGGGGTTCAGATACGCAGTATTTT. Residues: CASSVSGRGSDTQYF. V usage is TRBV13 and J usage is TRBJ2-3, with 11 bases identical to TRBD2. In germline, CDR1 is PRHDT, CDR2 FYEKMQ (reference sequence). The trim removed 5 bases at V and 4 bases at J, leaving 5 bases unmatched. The CDR3 runs to 15 residues.

The V call is TRBV7-9, the J call TRBJ1-2; 8 bases map to TRBD1. Trimming cost V 1 base and J 7 bases; bases outside gene matches: 8. In germline, CDR1 is SEHNR, CDR2 FQNEAQ (reference sequence). The CDR3 extends over 15 amino acids. As DNA, the CDR3 is TGTGCCAGCAGCTTAGGGGGACAGGTTCTAAGTGGCTACACCTTC. Its translation is CASSLGGQVLSGYTF.

V is TRBV4-3 and J is TRBJ1-1; D is ambiguous. Germline assignment: CDR1 LGHNA and CDR2 YSLEER. The CDR3 has 14 amino acids. The V end lost 4 bases, the J end lost 1 base, and 10 bases lay between the germline ends. The CDR3 DNA reads as TGCGCCAGCAGCCTCAATTTGCGGAACACTGAAGCTTTCTTT. As protein: CASSLNLRNTEAFF.

This chain joins TRBV5-1 and TRBJ2-2; 10 bases map to TRBD2. Germline CDR1 and CDR2: SGHRS and YFSETQ. The CDR3 contains 16 residues. V shed 5 bases, J shed 0 bases, and the junction held 4 bases outside the gene matches. CDR3 loop: CASSPAGGTNTGELFF. For the CDR3, the DNA is TGCGCCAGCAGTCCAGCGGGAGGGACGAACACCGGGGAGCTGTTTTTT. Drawing the rest from reference TRBV5-1 and TRBJ2-2, the complete variable domain is KAGVTQTPRYLIKTRGQQVTLSCSPISGHRSVSWYQQTPGQGLQFLFEYFSETQRNKGNFPGRFSGRQFSNSRSEMNVSTLELGDSALYLCASSPAGGTNTGELFFGEGSRLTVL.

This sequence joins TRBV14 and TRBJ2-1; D is undetermined. CDR3 length: 12 residues. V was clipped by 4 bases and J by 6 bases, with 7 bases between them. The germline V gene encodes CDR1 SGHDN and CDR2 FVKESK. Here the CDR3 reads CASSRGGNEQFF. CDR3 in DNA: TGTGCCAGCAGCCGCGGTGGCAATGAGCAGTTCTTC. The entire variable domain, with the rest obtained from reference TRBV14 and TRBJ2-1, is as follows: EAGVTQFPSHSVIEKGQTVTLRCDPISGHDNLYWYRRVMGKEIKFLLHFVKESKQDESGMPNNRFLAERTGGTYSTLKVQPAELEDSGVYFCASSRGGNEQFFGPGTRLTVL.

This clone was counted a single time. V usage is TRBV9 and J usage is TRBJ2-1; 7 bases are shared with TRBD2. This CDR3 comprises 17 residues. Unmatched junction bases numbered 9, after V lost 2 bases and J lost 1 base. CDR1 and CDR2 from the germline V gene are SGDLS and YYNGEE. DNA for the CDR3: TGTGCCAGCAGCGTGAGACGCGAGCGGGAATCCTACAATGAGCAGTTCTTC. As protein: CASSVRRERESYNEQFF.

This rearrangement joins TRBV5-1 to TRBJ2-2, with 7 bases fitting TRBD1. Germline values: CDR1 SGHRS, CDR2 YFSETQ. This CDR3 is 20 amino acids long. With V trimmed by 4 bases and J by 0 bases, 18 bases remained unmatched. The CDR3 DNA sequence: TGCGCCAGCAGCCCAAGGGGACAGCCTCTACCCTCCGCGAACACCGGGGAGCTGTTTTTT. It codes for CASSPRGQPLPSANTGELFF.

The CDR3 protein is CASSLVRLAGGTDTQYF. In DNA, the CDR3 is TGCGCCAGCAGCTTGGTCCGACTAGCGGGAGGGACAGATACGCAGTATTTT. The chain links TRBV5-1 to TRBJ2-3, with 14 bases aligning to TRBD2. The J segment lost 3 bases and the V segment lost 0 bases, leaving 3 bases of the junction unmatched. The CDR3 totals 17 residues. The germline gives CDR1 SGHRS, CDR2 YFSETQ.

CDR3 nucleotides: TGCAGCCCGGGGGGGGGCGGGGAGCAGTACTTC. This translates into CSPGGGGEQYF. The V and J genes are TRBV29-1 and TRBJ2-7; the match to TRBD2 covers 8 bases. Germline values: CDR1 SQVTM, CDR2 ANQGSEA. The V segment lost 8 bases and the J segment 7 bases; nucleotides outside the gene matches: 7. The CDR3 runs to 11 residues.

This chain joins TRBV10-3 and TRBJ2-7; the D gene is possibly TRBD1 (7 bases). CDR1 and CDR2 (germline): ENHRY, SYGVKD. The CDR3 loop spans 12 amino acids. V was cut by 10 bases and J by 3 bases, with 13 bases left in between. DNA of the CDR3: TGTGCCACCCAGGGGGGTGGCTACGAGCAGTACTTC. Protein product: CATQGGGYEQYF.

This chain links TRBV5-4 with TRBJ1-1; TRBD1 agrees at 7 bases. CDR3 size: 14 residues. CDR1 is SGHNT and CDR2 is YYREEE in the germline V gene (reference sequence). V shed 4 bases, J shed 2 bases, and the junction held 5 bases outside the gene matches. This chain's CDR3 is CASSVNRGNTEAFF. The CDR3 DNA is TGTGCCAGCAGCGTCAACAGGGGTAACACTGAAGCTTTCTTT.

For the CDR3, the DNA is TGTGCCAGTAGTATAGGGGGCATGGGCTACACCTTC. Protein sequence: CASSIGGMGYTF. The rearrangement uses TRBV19 and TRBJ1-2, with D perhaps matching TRBD1 (5 bases). Trimming cost V 1 base and J 8 bases, with 8 bases left between them. Germline lookup yields CDR1 LNHDA and CDR2 SQIVND (reference sequence). The CDR3 length is 12 residues.

V is TRBV27 and J is TRBJ2-7, with D unclear. The CDR3 runs 14 residues. Trimming shortened V by 4 bases and J by 0 bases, and 10 bases separated the two germline ends. Germline V lookup: CDR1 MNHEY, CDR2 SMNVEV (reference sequence). Here the CDR3 reads CASSSRRSSYEQYF. The DNA of the CDR3 is TGTGCCAGCAGTTCCCGCCGCAGCTCCTACGAGCAGTACTTC.

This clone occurred a few times. The chain uses TRBV6-1 and TRBJ1-6; the D is unclear. Germline CDR1 MNHNS, CDR2 SASEGT. Trimming pared 4 bases from V and 4 bases from J, leaving 14 bases between. The CDR3 has 16 residues. CDR3 nucleotides: TGTGCCAGCAGTGCCACGCCGGTCCGATATAATTCACCCCTCCACTTT. Translating it yields CASSATPVRYNSPLHF.

The chain couples TRBV11-2 to TRBJ2-5, with 7 bases matching TRBD2. Germline lookup yields CDR1 SGHAT and CDR2 FQNNGV. V was pared by 0 bases and J by 2 bases, with 6 bases of the junction left unmatched. The CDR3 covers 16 residues. CDR3 protein: CASSLDTGLTQETQYF. DNA for the CDR3: TGTGCCAGCAGCTTAGATACGGGACTAACACAAGAGACCCAGTACTTC.

This chain links TRBV4-2 with TRBJ2-3; unclear D gene. The CDR3 loop spans 16 amino acids. Deletions cut 2 bases from V and 4 bases from J, with 16 bases between. Germline CDR1 LGHNA, CDR2 YNFKEQ. CDR3 sequence: CASSQPEAGLADTQYF. CDR3 sequence (DNA): TGTGCCAGCAGCCAACCTGAGGCCGGGTTGGCAGATACGCAGTATTTT.

V is TRBV5-4 and J is TRBJ1-4; TRBD1 aligns across 8 bases. The CDR3 length is 14 residues. Per the germline V gene, CDR1 is SGHNT and CDR2 is YYREEE (reference sequence). V trimming: 2 bases; J trimming: 3 bases; junction bases outside the gene matches: 0. The DNA for the CDR3 is TGTGCCAGCAGCTTACAGGGGGCTAATGAAAAACTGTTTTTT. Translation: CASSLQGANEKLFF.

The chain carries TRBV15 and TRBJ1-1; possibly TRBD1 for D (5 bases). CDR1 and CDR2 (germline): LNHNV, YYDKDF (reference sequence). This CDR3 contains 17 residues. Trimming left V 1 base short and J 1 base short, with 16 bases between. The CDR3 DNA is TGTGCCACCAGCAGAGTATCGATGGGGCAGGCGAACACTGAAGCTTTCTTT. Its translation is CATSRVSMGQANTEAFF.

The rearrangement links TRBV5-4 to TRBJ2-3; the match to TRBD2 covers 9 bases. Germline V lookup: CDR1 SGHNT, CDR2 YYREEE (reference sequence). Trimming removed 4 bases from V and 5 bases from J; junction bases left unmatched: 5. The CDR3 runs to 14 residues. The CDR3 protein is CASSLGLAGDTQYF. The CDR3 DNA reads as TGTGCCAGCAGCCTGGGACTAGCAGGAGATACGCAGTATTTT.

The gene calls are TRBV7-2 and TRBJ2-3; D is uncertain. V lost 1 base and J lost 0, with 5 bases in between. Germline CDR1 is SGHTA and CDR2 is FQGNSA. The CDR3 sequence is 14 residues long. DNA for the CDR3: TGTGCCAGCAGCTTAGGGCCTAGCACAGATACGCAGTATTTT. This gives the protein CASSLGPSTDTQYF.

This rearrangement joins TRBV5-1 to TRBJ2-3; TRBD2 aligns across 11 bases. The ends lost 1 base at V and 13 bases at J; junction bases unmatched: 8. CDR1 is SGHRS and CDR2 is YFSETQ in the germline V gene. This CDR3 has 14 amino acids. The CDR3 coding sequence is TGCGCCAGCAGCTTGCAGACTAGCGGGACTCGGGAGTATTTT. Its translation: CASSLQTSGTREYF.

This clone was seen only a few times. V usage is TRBV5-4 and J usage is TRBJ2-7; 7 positions agree with TRBD1. Unmatched junction bases numbered 13, after V lost 2 bases and J lost 5 bases. CDR3 length equals 16 residues. The germline V gene encodes CDR1 SGHNT and CDR2 YYREEE (reference sequence). The DNA of the CDR3 is TGTGCCAGCAGCTTACGCCGACAGGGTAGTGCCCACGAGCAGTACTTC. Residues: CASSLRRQGSAHEQYF.

This sequence joins TRBV9 and TRBJ2-1, with 9 nucleotides matching TRBD2. The V and J ends lost 0 bases and 4 bases, in that order; junction bases with no gene match: 5. The germline CDR1 and CDR2 sequences are SGDLS and YYNGEE. CDR3 length equals 16 residues. The CDR3 bases are TGTGCCAGCAGCGTAGAGCCAGCGGGAGGATACAATGAGCAGTTCTTC. Protein: CASSVEPAGGYNEQFF.

V and J are TRBV11-3 and TRBJ2-2, with D perhaps TRBD1 (5 bases). The CDR3 extends over 14 amino acids. Germline CDR1 is SGHNT and CDR2 is YENEEA. The V end lost 1 base, the J end lost 2 bases, and 5 bases lay between the germline ends. CDR3 in amino acids: CASSLGGNTGELFF. The CDR3 DNA follows: TGTGCCAGCAGCTTAGGGGGCAACACCGGGGAGCTGTTTTTT. Combining the CDR3 with reference TRBV11-3 and TRBJ2-2 gives the whole variable domain EAGVVQSPRYKIIEKKQPVAFWCNPISGHNTLYWYLQNLGQGPELLIRYENEEAVDDSQLPKDRFSAERLKGVDSTLKIQPAELGDSAVYLCASSLGGNTGELFFGEGSRLTVL.

V usage is TRBV5-8 and J usage is TRBJ1-1; no reliable D call. CDR1 and CDR2 (germline): SGHTS, YDEGEE. V was trimmed by 1 base and J by 10 bases, leaving 14 bases between them. The CDR3 runs 13 residues. CDR3 sequence reads: CASSLTEERGAFF. The CDR3 region has the DNA TGTGCCAGCAGCTTGACCGAAGAACGGGGAGCTTTCTTT.

This chain uses TRBV10-3 with TRBJ1-4, with 9 bases that match TRBD1. CDR1 is ENHRY and CDR2 is SYGVKD in the germline V gene. The CDR3 totals 14 residues. V shed 3 bases, J shed 7 bases, and the junction held 3 bases outside the gene matches. CDR3 protein: CAISDTGGGEKLFF. The CDR3 region has the DNA TGTGCCATCAGTGATACAGGGGGCGGTGAAAAACTGTTTTTT.

This rearrangement joins TRBV28 to TRBJ2-5, with TRBD2 matching 7 bases. CDR3 size: 15 residues. After removal of 4 bases from V and 5 bases from J, the junction contained 10 bases not matched to a gene. Germline V gives CDR1 MDHEN, CDR2 SYDVKM. CDR3 bases: TGTGCCAGCAGTTCTTCTAGCGGCATCCAGGAGACCCAGTACTTC. Its protein product is CASSSSSGIQETQYF.

V and J are TRBV2 and TRBJ2-1; 11 nucleotides agree with TRBD2. In germline, CDR1 is SNHLY, CDR2 FYNNEI. The CDR3 extends over 15 amino acids. V trimming: 8 bases; J trimming: 7 bases; junction bases outside the gene matches: 10. The CDR3 sequence: CASASGGPNLNEQFF. In DNA, the CDR3 is TGTGCCAGCGCTAGCGGGGGGCCCAACCTGAATGAGCAGTTCTTC.

The chain has TRBV7-3 and TRBJ2-3; 15 bases fit TRBD2. V lost 4 bases to trimming and J lost 6 bases; unmatched junction nucleotides: 14. CDR3 size: 19 residues. The germline V gene has CDR1 SGHTA and CDR2 FQGTGA. The DNA of the CDR3 is TGTGCCAGCAGCTCTTGGACTAGCGGGAGGGCAAATTTCATGGATACGCAGTATTTT. Protein sequence: CASSSWTSGRANFMDTQYF.